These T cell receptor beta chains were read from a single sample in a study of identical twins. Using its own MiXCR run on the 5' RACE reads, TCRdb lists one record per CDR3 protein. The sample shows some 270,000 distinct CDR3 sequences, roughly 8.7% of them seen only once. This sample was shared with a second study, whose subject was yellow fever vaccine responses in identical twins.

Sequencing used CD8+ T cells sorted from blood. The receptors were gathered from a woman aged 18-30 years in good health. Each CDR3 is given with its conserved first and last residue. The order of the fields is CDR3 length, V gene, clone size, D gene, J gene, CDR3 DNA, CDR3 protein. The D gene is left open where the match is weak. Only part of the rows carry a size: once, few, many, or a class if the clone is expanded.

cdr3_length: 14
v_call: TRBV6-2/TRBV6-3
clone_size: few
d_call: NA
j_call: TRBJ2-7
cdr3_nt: TGTGCCAGCAGTTACGGGACCTTCTCCTACGAGCAGTACTTC
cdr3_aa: CASSYGTFSYEQYF

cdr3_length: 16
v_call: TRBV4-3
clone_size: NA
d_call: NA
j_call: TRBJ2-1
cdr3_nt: TGCGCCAGCAGCCCCAGGGACAAACCCCCCTACAATGAGCAGTTCTTC
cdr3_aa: CASSPRDKPPYNEQFF

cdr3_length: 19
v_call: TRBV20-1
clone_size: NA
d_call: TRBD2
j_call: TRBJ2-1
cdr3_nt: TGCAGTGCTAGAGACATACTAGCGGGAGGGACAAGCTCCTACAATGAGCAGTTCTTC
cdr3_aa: CSARDILAGGTSSYNEQFF

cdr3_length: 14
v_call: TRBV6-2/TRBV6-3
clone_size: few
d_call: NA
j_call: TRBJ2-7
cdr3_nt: TGTGCCAGCAGTCGTGACCCGAGCTCCTACGAGCAGTACTTC
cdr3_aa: CASSRDPSSYEQYF

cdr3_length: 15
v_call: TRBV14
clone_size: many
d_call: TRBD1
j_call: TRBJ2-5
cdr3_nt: TGTGCCAGCAGCCAATCCCGGGACAGGGGAGAGACCCAGTACTTC
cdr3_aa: CASSQSRDRGETQYF

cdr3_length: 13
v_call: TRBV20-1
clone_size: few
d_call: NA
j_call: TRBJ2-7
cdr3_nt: TGCAGTGCTTTTCAAACAGCAACCTACGAGCAGTACTTC
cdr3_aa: CSAFQTATYEQYF

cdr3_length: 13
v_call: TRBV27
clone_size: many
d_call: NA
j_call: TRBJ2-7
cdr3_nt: TGTGCCAGCAGTTTAAATAGCGGCTACGAGCAGTACTTC
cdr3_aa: CASSLNSGYEQYF

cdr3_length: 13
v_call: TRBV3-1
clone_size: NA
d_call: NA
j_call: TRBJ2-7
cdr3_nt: TGTGCCAGCAGCCAAGATTCCTTCTACGAGCAGTACTTC
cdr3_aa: CASSQDSFYEQYF

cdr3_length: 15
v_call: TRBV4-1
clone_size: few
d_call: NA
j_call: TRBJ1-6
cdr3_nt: TGCGCCAGCAGCCAAGATCCCCCGTTTCGTTCACCCCTCCACTTT
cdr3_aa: CASSQDPPFRSPLHF

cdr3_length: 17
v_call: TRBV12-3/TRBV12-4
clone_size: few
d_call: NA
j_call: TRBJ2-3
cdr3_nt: TGTGCCAGCAGTTTATGGGGAGAATGGAACGGCACAGATACGCAGTATTTT
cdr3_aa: CASSLWGEWNGTDTQYF

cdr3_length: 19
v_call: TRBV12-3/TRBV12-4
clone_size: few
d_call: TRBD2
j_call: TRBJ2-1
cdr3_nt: TGTGCCACCCTCACTTCACTAGCGGGGGGGCCCGTGGCCTACAATGAGCAGTTCTTC
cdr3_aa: CATLTSLAGGPVAYNEQFF

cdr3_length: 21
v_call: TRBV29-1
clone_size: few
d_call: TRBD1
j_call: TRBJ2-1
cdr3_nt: TGCAGCGTTGAAGATGTCGGGTCGGGACAGGGAACCGGACCCTTTTACAATGAGCAGTTCTTC
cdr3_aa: CSVEDVGSGQGTGPFYNEQFF

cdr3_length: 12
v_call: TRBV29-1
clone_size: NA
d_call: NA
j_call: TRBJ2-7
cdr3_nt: TGCAGCGTTGAGGGGGATCCCTTCGAGCAGTACTTC
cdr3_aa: CSVEGDPFEQYF

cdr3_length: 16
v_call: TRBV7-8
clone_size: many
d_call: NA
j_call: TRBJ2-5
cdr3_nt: TGTGCCAGCAGCCCACTGGACACCAACCTACAAGAGACCCAGTACTTC
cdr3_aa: CASSPLDTNLQETQYF

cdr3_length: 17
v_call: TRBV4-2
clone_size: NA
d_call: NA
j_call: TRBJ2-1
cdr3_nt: TGTGCCAGCAGCCAAGATCGACCTCTAGCGTCCTACAATGAGCAGTTCTTC
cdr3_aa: CASSQDRPLASYNEQFF

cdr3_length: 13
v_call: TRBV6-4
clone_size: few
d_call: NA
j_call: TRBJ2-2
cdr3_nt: TGTGCCAGCAGTGCAGGGCCCACCGGGGAGCTGTTTTTT
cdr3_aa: CASSAGPTGELFF

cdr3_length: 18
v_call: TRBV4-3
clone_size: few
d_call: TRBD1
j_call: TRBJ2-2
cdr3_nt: TGCGCCAGCAGCCAAGATCACGCAGGGGGAACGAACACCGGGGAGCTGTTTTTT
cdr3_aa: CASSQDHAGGTNTGELFF

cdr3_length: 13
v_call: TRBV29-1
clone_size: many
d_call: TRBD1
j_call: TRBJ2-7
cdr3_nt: TGCAGTATCCGGGACAGCGTCTCCTACGAGCAGTACTTC
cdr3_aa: CSIRDSVSYEQYF

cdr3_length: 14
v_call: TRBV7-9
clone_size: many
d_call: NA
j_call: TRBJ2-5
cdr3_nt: TGTGCCAGCAGCTTTCTCAGGGTCCAAGAGACCCAGTACTTC
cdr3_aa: CASSFLRVQETQYF

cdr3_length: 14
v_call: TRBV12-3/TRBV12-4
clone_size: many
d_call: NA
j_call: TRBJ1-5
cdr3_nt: TGTGCCAGCAGCCAGGACCGAAACAATCAGCCCCAGCATTTT
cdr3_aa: CASSQDRNNQPQHF

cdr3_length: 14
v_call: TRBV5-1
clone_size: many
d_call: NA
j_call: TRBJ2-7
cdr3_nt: TGCGCCAGCAGTGACAGGCGTAGCTCCTACGAGCAGTACTTC
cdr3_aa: CASSDRRSSYEQYF

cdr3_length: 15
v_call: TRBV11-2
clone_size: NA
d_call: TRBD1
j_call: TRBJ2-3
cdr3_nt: TGTGCCAGCAGCTTAGTGGGACAGCCCCAAGATACGCAGTATTTT
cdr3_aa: CASSLVGQPQDTQYF

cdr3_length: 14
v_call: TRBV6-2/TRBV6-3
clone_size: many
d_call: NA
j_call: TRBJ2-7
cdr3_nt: TGTGCCAGCAGTCTCGGGTCGGAGGCCCACGAGCAGTACTTC
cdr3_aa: CASSLGSEAHEQYF

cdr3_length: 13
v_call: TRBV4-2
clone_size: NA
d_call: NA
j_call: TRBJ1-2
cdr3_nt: TGTGCCAGCAGCCAAGCTGGTGGCTATGGCTACACCTTC
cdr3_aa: CASSQAGGYGYTF

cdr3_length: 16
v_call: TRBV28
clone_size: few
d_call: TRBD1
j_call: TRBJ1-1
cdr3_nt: TGTGCCAGCAGCCTTCAGACAGGGTACCGGAACACTGAAGCTTTCTTT
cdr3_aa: CASSLQTGYRNTEAFF

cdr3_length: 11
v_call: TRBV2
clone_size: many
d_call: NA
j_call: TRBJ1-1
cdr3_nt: TGTGCCACAGACAGCTACACTGAAGCTTTCTTT
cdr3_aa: CATDSYTEAFF

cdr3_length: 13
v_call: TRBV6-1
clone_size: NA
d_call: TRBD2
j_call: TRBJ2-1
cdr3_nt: TGTGCCAGCGGGACTAGCGGGAGCAATGAGCAGTTCTTC
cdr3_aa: CASGTSGSNEQFF

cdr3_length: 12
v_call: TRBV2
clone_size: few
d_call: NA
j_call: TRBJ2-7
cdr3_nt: TGTGCCAGCAGCGACTACCTCTACGAGCAGTACTTC
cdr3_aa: CASSDYLYEQYF

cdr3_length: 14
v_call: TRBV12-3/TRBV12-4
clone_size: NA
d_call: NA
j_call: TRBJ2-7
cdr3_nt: TGTGCCAGCAGTTTCGACACGAGCTCCTACGAGCAGTACTTC
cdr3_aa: CASSFDTSSYEQYF

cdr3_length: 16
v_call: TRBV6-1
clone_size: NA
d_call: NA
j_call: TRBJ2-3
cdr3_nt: TGTGCCAGCAGTGAAGGAACCGCGAAATACACAGATACGCAGTATTTT
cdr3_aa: CASSEGTAKYTDTQYF

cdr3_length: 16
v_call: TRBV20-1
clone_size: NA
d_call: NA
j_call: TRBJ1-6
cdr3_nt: TGCAGTGCTAGAGATCCTGGAGGGGGAGATAATTCACCCCTCCACTTT
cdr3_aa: CSARDPGGGDNSPLHF

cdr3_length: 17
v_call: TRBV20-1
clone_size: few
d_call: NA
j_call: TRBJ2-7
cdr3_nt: TGCAGTGCTAGAGATCTCCAAACGACTCAAAGCCCCATCGAGCAGTACTTC
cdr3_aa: CSARDLQTTQSPIEQYF

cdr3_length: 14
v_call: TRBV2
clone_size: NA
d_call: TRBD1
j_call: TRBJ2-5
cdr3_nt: TGTGCCAGCAGTGTGGGACAGGGAGCAGAGACCCAGTACTTC
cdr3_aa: CASSVGQGAETQYF

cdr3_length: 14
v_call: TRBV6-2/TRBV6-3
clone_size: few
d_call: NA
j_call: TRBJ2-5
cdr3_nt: TGTGCCAGCAGTTACTCGGTGACTAAAGAGACCCAGTACTTC
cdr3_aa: CASSYSVTKETQYF

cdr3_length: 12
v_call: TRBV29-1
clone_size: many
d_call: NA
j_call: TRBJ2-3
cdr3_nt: TGCAGCGTTGCAGGTAGCACAGATACGCAGTATTTT
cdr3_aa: CSVAGSTDTQYF

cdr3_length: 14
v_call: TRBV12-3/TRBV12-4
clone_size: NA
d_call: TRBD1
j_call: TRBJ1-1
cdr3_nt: TGTGCCAGCAGTTTGGGACAGGTGAACACTGAAGCTTTCTTT
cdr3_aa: CASSLGQVNTEAFF

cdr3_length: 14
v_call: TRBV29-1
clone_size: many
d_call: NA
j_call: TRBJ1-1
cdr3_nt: TGCAGCGTTGAAGATGGGGCGGGGTCCACTGAAGCTTTCTTT
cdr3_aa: CSVEDGAGSTEAFF

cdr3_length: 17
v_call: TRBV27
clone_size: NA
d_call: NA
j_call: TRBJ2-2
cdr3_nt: TGTGCCAGCAGTGAAGGGTCGTACGAGGCCTATACCGGGGAGCTGTTTTTT
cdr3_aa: CASSEGSYEAYTGELFF

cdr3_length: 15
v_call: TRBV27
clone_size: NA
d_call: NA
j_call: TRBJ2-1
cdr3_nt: TGTGCCAGCAGTTCCCAGCGGAGCTCCTACAATGAGCAGTTCTTC
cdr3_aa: CASSSQRSSYNEQFF

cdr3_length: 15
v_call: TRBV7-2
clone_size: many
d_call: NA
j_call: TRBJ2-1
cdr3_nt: TGTGCCAGCAGCTCCCTAACTAGAGCGGTTTCTGAGCAGTTCTTC
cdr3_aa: CASSSLTRAVSEQFF

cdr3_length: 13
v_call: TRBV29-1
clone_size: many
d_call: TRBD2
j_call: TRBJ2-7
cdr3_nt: TGCAGCGTAGCGGGAGGGGGCTCCTACGAGCAGTACTTC
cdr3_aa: CSVAGGGSYEQYF

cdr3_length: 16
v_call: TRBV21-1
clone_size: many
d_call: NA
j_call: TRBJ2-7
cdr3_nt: TGTGCCAGCAGCTCGTTCCCAGGGGACACAACCTACGAGCAGTACTTC
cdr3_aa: CASSSFPGDTTYEQYF

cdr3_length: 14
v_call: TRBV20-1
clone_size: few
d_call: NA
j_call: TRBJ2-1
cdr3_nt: TGCAGTGCTAGGAAGGAGGACTCCTACAATGAGCAGTTCTTC
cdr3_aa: CSARKEDSYNEQFF

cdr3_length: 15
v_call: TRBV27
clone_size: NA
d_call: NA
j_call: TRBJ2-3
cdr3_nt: TGTGCCAGCAGTACGTGGGGACCGAGCACAGATACGCAGTATTTT
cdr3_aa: CASSTWGPSTDTQYF

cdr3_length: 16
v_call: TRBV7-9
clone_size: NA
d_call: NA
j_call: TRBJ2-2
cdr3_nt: TGTGCCAGCAGCACCCCCCTGACAGCGAACACCGGGGAGCTGTTTTTT
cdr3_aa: CASSTPLTANTGELFF

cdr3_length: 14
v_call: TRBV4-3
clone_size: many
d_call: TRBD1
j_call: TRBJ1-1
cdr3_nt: TGCGCCAGCAGCCATGGGACAGGGGCGGCCGAAGCTTTCTTT
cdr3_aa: CASSHGTGAAEAFF

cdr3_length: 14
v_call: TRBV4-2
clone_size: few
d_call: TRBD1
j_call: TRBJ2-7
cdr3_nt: TGTGCCAGCAGCCAAAACAGGGGCACAGGGGAGCAGTACTTC
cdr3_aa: CASSQNRGTGEQYF

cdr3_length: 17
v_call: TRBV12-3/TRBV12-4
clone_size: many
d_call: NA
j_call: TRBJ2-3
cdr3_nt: TGTGCCAGCAGTTTAGAGGATAGGGCTAGCGTGGTAGATACGCAGTATTTT
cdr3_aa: CASSLEDRASVVDTQYF